This T cell receptor beta chain was profiled in a study of siplizumab effects on memory and regulatory T cells. General study points: Naive T cell populations appeared to exhibit greater diversity than memory cells and appeared to be major alloresponse contributors.

The V gene lost 0 bases and the J gene lost 1 base, with 6 bases spanning the gap. The CDR3 loop spans 14 amino acids. Germline assignment: CDR1 MGHRA and CDR2 YSYEKL. Profiled with immunoSEQ multiplex PCR; TCRdb holds only in-frame clones, not every one. The sample lists more than 90,000 clones; approximately 91% were seen once. As regards this clone: What it binds is not known.

The specimen was non-Treg CD4+ T cells sorted from blood. The chain has TRBV4-1 and TRBJ1-1; D not certain. This clonotype was sampled from a human donor in good health. CDR3 in DNA: TGCGCCAGCAGCCAAGAAAGGTCGAACACTGAAGCTTTCTTT. Amino acid sequence: CASSQERSNTEAFF.